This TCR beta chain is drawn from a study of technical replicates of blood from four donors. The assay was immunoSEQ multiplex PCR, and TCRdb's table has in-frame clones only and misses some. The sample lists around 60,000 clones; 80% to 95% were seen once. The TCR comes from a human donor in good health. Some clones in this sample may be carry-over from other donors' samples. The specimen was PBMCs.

CDR3 DNA: TGTGCCAGCAGCTTTAGCGGAAGACGCCCGCGCCCCCAAGAGACCCAGTACTTC. Its protein product is CASSFSGRRPRPQETQYF. The chain combines TRBV7-9 with TRBJ2-5; D might be TRBD2 (6 bases). The length of the CDR3 is 18 residues. The germline CDR1 and CDR2 sequences are SEHNR and FQNEAQ (reference sequence). Deletions cut 3 bases from V and 1 base from J, with 21 bases between. The full variable domain, with the rest looked up from reference TRBV7-9 and TRBJ2-5, is DTGVSQNPRHKITKRGQNVTFRCDPISEHNRLYWYRQTLGQGPEFLTYFQNEAQLEKSRLLSDRFSAERPKGSFSTLEIQRTEQGDSAMYLCASSFSGRRPRPQETQYFGPGTRLLVL.